The T cell receptor beta chain under discussion was sequenced for a study of blood T cell repertoires in COVID-19. Study details: Collection of acute and convalescent COVID-19 samples took place in the United States, Italy and Spain.

Sequenced by immunoSEQ multiplex PCR; TCRdb stores in-frame clones only, minus some. The sample has some 210,000 clones, around 86% seen once. The CDR3 is 14 residues long. Deletions cut 7 bases from V and 5 bases from J, with 18 bases between. The germline V gene encodes CDR1 SQVTM and CDR2 ANQGSEA. Everyone who took part was roughly 18 to 89 years old, and they came from about two dozen US areas. Specimen: PBMCs or T cells enriched from blood (not recorded which). The sequence derives from a woman in her 50s with acute COVID-19. This chain connects TRBV29-1 to TRBJ2-1; weak D call: TRBD2 (6 bases). CDR3 nucleotide sequence: TGCAGCGCAAGGTCTGGACTAACAGACAATGAGCAGTTCTTC. Amino acids: CSARSGLTDNEQFF.